These 21 T cell receptor beta chains were all obtained from the same sample, sequenced in a study of blood T cells in healthy people across ages. Combining a sample-barcoded 5' primer with a J-beta primer mix, a second PCR ran for roughly 6 to 12 cycles. Each CDR3 protein gets one entry after TCRdb re-called the 5' RACE reads with MiXCR. The sample lists roughly 700,000 distinct CDR3 sequences, approximately 50% occurring once. Sequencing used blood. The receptors were sampled from a woman aged 55 to 70 in good health.

The chain carries TRBV28 and TRBJ1-2, with D perhaps TRBD1 (6 bases). Germline V gene lookup returns CDR1 MDHEN and CDR2 SYDVKM. The CDR3 loop spans 13 amino acids. V lost 5 bases, J lost 8 bases, and 15 bases lay in between. CDR3 DNA sequence: TGTGCCAGCAGTCTGCAGGGGCGTCGGGGCTACACCTTC. Residues: CASSLQGRRGYTF.

Note on this clonotype: At one boundary the junction diverges from the germline segment, which might be a read error. The chain combines TRBV7-2 with TRBJ2-1; D uncertain. Germline CDR1 is SGHTA and CDR2 is FQGNSA. The CDR3 contains 16 residues. As DNA, the CDR3 is TGTGCCAGCAGCTTAGGTGTACTAACGATACGGAATGAGCGGTTCTTC. Translation gives CASSLGVLTIRNERFF.

This chain uses TRBV20-1 with TRBJ2-1, with D tentatively TRBD2 (6 bases). V gave up 8 bases and J gave up 4 bases, with 6 bases separating them. Germline V gene lookup returns CDR1 DFQATT and CDR2 SNEGSKA (reference sequence). There are 10 residues in the CDR3. CDR3 in DNA: TGCAGTCTAGCGTACAATGAGCAGTTCTTC. Amino acids: CSLAYNEQFF.

This clonotype was counted between two and nine times. The chain uses TRBV20-1 and TRBJ2-7, with TRBD2 identical over 11 bases. The CDR3 extends over 20 amino acids. After removal of 1 base from V and 4 bases from J, the junction contained 21 bases not matched to a gene. Germline CDR1 reads DFQATT; CDR2 reads SNEGSKA (reference sequence). CDR3 nucleotide sequence: TGCAGTGCTAGAGTAGGGGGGGGCAGGGGCAGGACTAGCGGGCTTTACGAGCAGTACTTC. Translated: CSARVGGGRGRTSGLYEQYF.

This chain joins TRBV15 and TRBJ2-7, with 7 bases lining up with TRBD2. J lost 7 bases, V lost 0 bases, and 9 bases had no gene match. This CDR3 contains 15 residues. Germline V gene lookup returns CDR1 LNHNV and CDR2 YYDKDF (reference sequence). In DNA, the CDR3 is TGTGCCACCAGCAGAGATCGGGGACTACCGGGTGAGCAGTACTTC. This codes for CATSRDRGLPGEQYF.

This clonotype has just a few counts. The chain links TRBV13 to TRBJ2-7, with 8 positions matching TRBD2. This CDR3 is 16 amino acids long. Germline-derived CDR1 and CDR2 are PRHDT and FYEKMQ (reference sequence). V shed 2 bases, J shed 3 bases, and the junction held 9 bases outside the gene matches. CDR3 nucleotide sequence: TGTGCCAGCAGCTTACGGGGGGGGAACGCGGGCTACGAGCAGTACTTC. Translating it yields CASSLRGGNAGYEQYF.

This clonotype appeared a few times. The V gene is TRBV15, the J gene TRBJ2-5, with D perhaps matching TRBD2 (6 bases). Trimming took 9 bases from V and 2 from J, leaving 13 bases between them. Germline V gives CDR1 LNHNV, CDR2 YYDKDF (reference sequence). There are 13 residues in the CDR3. CDR3 amino acids: CATKMGGQETQYF. The DNA of the CDR3 is TGTGCCACGAAGATGGGGGGACAAGAGACCCAGTACTTC.

This clonotype came up a few times. CDR3: CASSPRDTYEQYF. The CDR3 nucleotides read TGTGCCAGCAGCCCCAGGGACACCTACGAGCAGTACTTC. The V call is TRBV7-9, the J call TRBJ2-7; possible D gene TRBD1, 6 bases. This CDR3 is 13 amino acids long. V was pared by 5 bases and J by 2 bases, with 10 bases between. Germline V lookup: CDR1 SEHNR, CDR2 FQNEAQ (reference sequence).

In its sample, this clonotype was seen a few times. J is TRBJ2-7 and V is TRBV5-1; TRBD2 agrees at 10 bases. The CDR3 loop spans 14 amino acids. The V gene's germline CDR1 is SGHRS and CDR2 YFSETQ. V lost 3 bases and J lost 8; bases outside the gene matches: 8. The CDR3 protein is CASSSSGSARQQYF. In nucleotides, the CDR3 is TGCGCCAGCAGCTCTAGCGGGAGCGCTAGACAGCAGTACTTC.

The chain recombines TRBV28 with TRBJ2-5; D remains unclear. Trimming shortened V by 2 bases and J by 13 bases, and 11 bases separated the two germline ends. The CDR3 extends over 11 amino acids. Germline values: CDR1 MDHEN, CDR2 SYDVKM. CDR3 residues: CASSLDGGMYF. The DNA of the CDR3 is TGTGCCAGCAGTTTAGATGGTGGGATGTACTTC.

V is TRBV7-9 and J is TRBJ1-6; D gene uncertain. Between the trimmed V and J ends, which lost 1 base and 7 bases, there was a span of 11 bases. Germline V gene lookup returns CDR1 SEHNR and CDR2 FQNEAQ (reference sequence). CDR3 length equals 15 residues. For the CDR3, the DNA is TGTGCCAGCAGCTTAGGGCGGAGCGACAATTCACCCCTCCACTTT. Translating gives CASSLGRSDNSPLHF.

The chain is built from TRBV15 and TRBJ2-1; D not certain. The length of the CDR3 is 11 residues. Trimming stripped 1 base from V and 11 bases from J, with 6 bases between. In germline, CDR1 is LNHNV, CDR2 YYDKDF (reference sequence). The chain's CDR3 is CATSRAAQQFF. As DNA, the CDR3 is TGTGCCACCAGCAGAGCGGCCCAGCAGTTCTTC.

CDR3 in amino acids: CASGTGVGANVLTF. CDR3 DNA sequence: TGTGCCAGCGGGACAGGGGTTGGGGCCAACGTCCTGACTTTC. The V call is TRBV2, the J call TRBJ2-6; 10 positions agree with TRBD1. The germline CDR1 and CDR2 sequences are SNHLY and FYNNEI. CDR3 size: 14 residues. V trimming: 8 bases; J trimming: 3 bases; junction bases outside the gene matches: 1.

This clonotype was found a few times. Germline is not matched at one junction end, which may reflect a read error. The chain recombines TRBV14 with TRBJ1-4; D ambiguous. The CDR3 runs 16 residues. Germline CDR1 SGHDN, CDR2 FVKESK. The CDR3 is CASSHRGRGVEEKLFF. The DNA of the CDR3 is TGTGCCAGCAGCCACCGCGGTCGGGGAGTTGAAGAAAAGCTGTTTTTT.

This clonotype was detected only a few times. CDR3 sequence: CASSRGQGYEKLFF. The CDR3 DNA follows: TGTGCCAGCAGCCGGGGACAGGGCTATGAAAAACTGTTTTTT. The chain recombines TRBV14 with TRBJ1-4; 9 bases are shared with TRBD1. The germline CDR1 and CDR2 sequences are SGHDN and FVKESK. With 4 bases clipped from V and 6 bases from J, the junction kept 3 bases outside the gene matches. This CDR3 spans 14 amino acids.

The V call is TRBV28, the J call TRBJ2-7, with no clear D. The tail of the sequence fits TRBJ2-5 better, so the J call may be wrong. Per germline, CDR1 MDHEN and CDR2 SYDVKM. The CDR3 runs to 15 residues. Written as DNA, the CDR3 is TGTGCCAGCAGTTTAGACCGTCATAAGGGAGAGACCCAGTACTTC. This translates into CASSLDRHKGETQYF.

The rearrangement uses TRBV20-1 and TRBJ2-3; 7 bases match TRBD2. CDR1 DFQATT and CDR2 SNEGSKA come from the germline V gene (reference sequence). There are 15 residues in the CDR3. The J segment lost 0 bases and the V segment lost 3 bases, leaving 6 bases of the junction unmatched. The chain's CDR3 is CSASWGLHSTDTQYF. CDR3 nucleotides: TGCAGTGCTAGTTGGGGACTACATAGCACAGATACGCAGTATTTT.

This chain uses TRBV20-1 with TRBJ2-4; D unresolved. The J call may be wrong; the DNA end is better matched by TRBJ2-7. The CDR3 runs 14 residues. CDR1 and CDR2 from the germline V gene are DFQATT and SNEGSKA (reference sequence). Here the CDR3 DNA reads TGCAGTGCTAGTAAGAGCACCCGGAACTACGAGCAGTACTTC. The encoded protein is CSASKSTRNYEQYF.

The chain joins TRBV7-3 to TRBJ1-1, with 10 bases lining up with TRBD1. V lost 4 bases to trimming and J lost 4 bases; unmatched junction nucleotides: 6. Germline V gene sequence: CDR1 SGHTA, CDR2 FQGTGA. This CDR3 is built from 15 residues. The CDR3 DNA is TGTGCCAGCAGCTCACTGGGACAGGGGTCCACTGAAGCTTTCTTT. Translation: CASSSLGQGSTEAFF.

V and J are TRBV10-3 and TRBJ2-3, with 8 bases aligning to TRBD1. The CDR3 length is 14 residues. Germline values: CDR1 ENHRY, CDR2 SYGVKD. After removal of 8 bases from V and 4 bases from J, the junction contained 8 bases not matched to a gene. The CDR3 DNA is TGTGCCATCCTTAAAGGACAGGGTTCAGATACGCAGTATTTT. It encodes CAILKGQGSDTQYF.

The CDR3 region is CATSEVKREGITGELFF. The CDR3 nucleotides read TGTGCCACCAGTGAAGTGAAGCGGGAGGGGATCACCGGGGAGCTGTTTTTT. The chain links TRBV24-1 to TRBJ2-2; 10 positions agree with TRBD2. V dropped 4 bases and J dropped 4; count of bases not matched to a gene: 8. The CDR3 sequence is 17 residues long. The germline gives CDR1 KGHDR, CDR2 SFDVKD.